This T cell receptor beta chain came from a study of blood T cells in healthy people across ages. Sample-barcoded 5' priming and a J-beta primer mix drove a second PCR of about 7 to 12 cycles. Every sample gave at least 2.5 million paired-end reads containing CDR3. TCRdb redid the calling of the 5' RACE reads with MiXCR, one entry per CDR3 protein. The sample includes roughly 560,000 distinct CDR3 sequences, less than 25% of them seen just once. This CDR3 is 18 amino acids long. Germline V lookup: CDR1 SGHTA, CDR2 FQGTGA. J lost 0 bases, V lost 4 bases, and 5 bases had no gene match. These data are also associated with another study on T cells of mothers and their children. From that report: Three healthy Caucasian mothers and their six children donated.

Sequencing was performed on blood. This receptor was taken from a boy younger than 18 in good health. The V call is TRBV7-3, the J call TRBJ2-3; TRBD2 matches at 15 bases. CDR3 protein: CASSSQGLAGGSTDTQYF. CDR3 DNA sequence: TGTGCCAGCAGCTCGCAAGGACTAGCGGGAGGGAGCACAGATACGCAGTATTTT.